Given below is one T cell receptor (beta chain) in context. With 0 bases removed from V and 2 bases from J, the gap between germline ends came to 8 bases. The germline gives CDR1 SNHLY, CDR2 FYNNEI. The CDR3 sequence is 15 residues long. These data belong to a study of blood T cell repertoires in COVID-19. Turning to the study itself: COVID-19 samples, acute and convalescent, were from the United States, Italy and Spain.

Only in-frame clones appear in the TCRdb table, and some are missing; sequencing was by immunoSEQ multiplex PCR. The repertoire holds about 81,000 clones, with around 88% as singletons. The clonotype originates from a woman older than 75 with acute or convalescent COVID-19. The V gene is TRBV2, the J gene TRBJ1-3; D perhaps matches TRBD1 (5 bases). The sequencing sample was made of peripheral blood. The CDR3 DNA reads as TGTGCCAGCAGTGAAGCTGAAGGGGCTGGAAACACCATATATTTT. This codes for CASSEAEGAGNTIYF.